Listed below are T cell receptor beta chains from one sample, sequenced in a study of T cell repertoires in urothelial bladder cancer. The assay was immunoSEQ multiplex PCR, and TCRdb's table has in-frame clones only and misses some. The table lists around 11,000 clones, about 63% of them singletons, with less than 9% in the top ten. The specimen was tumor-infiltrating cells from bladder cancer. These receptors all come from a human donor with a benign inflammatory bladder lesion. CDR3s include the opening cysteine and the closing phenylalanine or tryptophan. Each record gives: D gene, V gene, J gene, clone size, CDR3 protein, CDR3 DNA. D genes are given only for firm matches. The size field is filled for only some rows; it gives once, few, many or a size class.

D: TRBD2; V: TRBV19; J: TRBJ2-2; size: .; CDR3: CASTLGLAGVTNTGELFF; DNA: TGTGCCAGTACCCTGGGACTAGCGGGGGTTACGAACACCGGGGAGCTGTTTTTT
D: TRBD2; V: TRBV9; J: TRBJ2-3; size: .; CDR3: CASSVGTSVITDTQYF; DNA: TGTGCCAGCAGCGTAGGGACTAGCGTAATCACAGATACGCAGTATTTT
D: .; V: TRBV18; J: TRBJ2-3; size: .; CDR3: CASSQDSSSTDTQYF; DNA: TGTGCCAGCTCACAAGACAGTTCTAGCACAGATACGCAGTATTTT
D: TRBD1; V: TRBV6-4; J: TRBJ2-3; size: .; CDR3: CASSDEDRGTTDTQYF; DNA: TGTGCCAGCAGTGACGAGGACAGGGGGACCACAGATACGCAGTATTTT
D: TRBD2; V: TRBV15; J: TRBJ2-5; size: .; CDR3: CATSASTSGGGKTQYF; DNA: TGTGCCACCAGCGCTTCGACTAGCGGGGGGGGGAAGACCCAGTACTTC
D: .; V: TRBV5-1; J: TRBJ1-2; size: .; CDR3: CASSLAGYGYTF; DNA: TGCGCCAGCAGCTTGGCCGGGTACGGCTACACCTTC
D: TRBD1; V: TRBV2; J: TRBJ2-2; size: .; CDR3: CASRETGSTGELFF; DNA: TGTGCCAGCAGAGAGACAGGGTCGACCGGGGAGCTGTTTTTT
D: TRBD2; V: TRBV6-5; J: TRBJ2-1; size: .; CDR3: CASSRSGGANEQFF; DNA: TGTGCCAGCAGTCGTAGCGGGGGGGCGAATGAGCAGTTCTTC
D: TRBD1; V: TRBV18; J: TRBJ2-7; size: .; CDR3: CASSPGTAYYEQYF; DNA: TGTGCCAGCTCACCCGGGACAGCTTACTACGAGCAGTACTTC
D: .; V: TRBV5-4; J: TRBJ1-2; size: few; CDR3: CASSLRGTTGYTF; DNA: TGTGCCAGCAGCTTAAGGGGGACAACAGGCTACACCTTC
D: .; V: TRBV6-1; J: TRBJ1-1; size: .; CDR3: CASTRLGGVNTEAFF; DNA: TGTGCCAGCACCCGATTGGGGGGAGTAAACACTGAAGCTTTCTTT
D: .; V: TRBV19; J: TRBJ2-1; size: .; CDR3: CASSMLRVRVQGGEQFF; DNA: TGTGCCAGTAGTATGCTTCGGGTGAGGGTCCAGGGGGGTGAGCAGTTCTTC
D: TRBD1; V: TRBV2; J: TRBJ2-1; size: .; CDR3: CASSGTGRNEQFF; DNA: TGTGCCAGCAGCGGGACAGGGAGGAATGAGCAGTTCTTC
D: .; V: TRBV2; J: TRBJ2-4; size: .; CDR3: CASSEASGIQYF; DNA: TGTGCCAGCAGTGAAGCGTCCGGCATTCAGTACTTC
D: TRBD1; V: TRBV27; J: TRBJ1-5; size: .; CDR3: CASSRDRGQPQHF; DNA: TGTGCCAGCAGCCGGGACAGGGGGCAGCCCCAGCATTTT
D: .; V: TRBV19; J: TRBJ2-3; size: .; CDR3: CASSGTGHPSTDTQYF; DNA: TGTGCCAGTAGCGGGACGGGACACCCTAGCACAGATACGCAGTATTTT
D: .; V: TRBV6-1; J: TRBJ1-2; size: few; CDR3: CASSPRSDSRGYTF; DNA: TGTGCCAGCAGTCCTCGCTCTGACAGTCGTGGCTACACCTTC
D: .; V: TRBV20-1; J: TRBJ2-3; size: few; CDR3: CSATSSGTQYF; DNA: TGCAGTGCAACCTCGAGCGGGACGCAGTATTTT
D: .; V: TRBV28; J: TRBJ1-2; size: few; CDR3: CALRENYGYTF; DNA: TGTGCCTTGAGGGAAAACTATGGCTACACCTTC
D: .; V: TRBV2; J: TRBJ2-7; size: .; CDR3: CASSENFSSYEQYF; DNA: TGTGCCAGCAGCGAAAACTTCAGCTCCTACGAGCAGTACTTC
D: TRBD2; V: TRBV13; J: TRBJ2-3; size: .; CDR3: CASSVLLAGGTDTQYF; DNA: TGTGCCAGCAGCGTACTGCTAGCGGGGGGCACAGATACGCAGTATTTT
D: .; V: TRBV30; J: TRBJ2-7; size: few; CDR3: CAWSGLGNYEQYF; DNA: TGTGCCTGGAGTGGGTTGGGGAACTACGAGCAGTACTTC
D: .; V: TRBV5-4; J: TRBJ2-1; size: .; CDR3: CASSLPGLREQFF; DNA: TGTGCCAGCAGTTTACCCGGGTTACGTGAGCAGTTCTTC
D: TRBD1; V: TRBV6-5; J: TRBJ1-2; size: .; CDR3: CASRTGMGLLGYTF; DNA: TGTGCCAGCAGGACAGGGATGGGGCTTCTAGGCTACACCTTC
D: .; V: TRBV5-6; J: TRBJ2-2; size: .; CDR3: CASSLVAGTGELFF; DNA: TGTGCCAGCAGCTTGGTAGCAGGGACCGGGGAGCTGTTTTTT
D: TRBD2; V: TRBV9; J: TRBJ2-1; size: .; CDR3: CASSVDSGGAYNEQFF; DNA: TGTGCCAGCAGCGTAGATAGCGGGGGGGCCTACAATGAGCAGTTCTTC
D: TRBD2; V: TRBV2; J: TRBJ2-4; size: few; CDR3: CASSLEDTSGGHIQYF; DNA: TGTGCCAGCAGCCTAGAGGATACTAGCGGGGGACACATTCAGTACTTC
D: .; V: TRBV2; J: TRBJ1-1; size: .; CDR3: CASTEVVSPSNTEAFF; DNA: TGTGCCAGCACCGAAGTGGTTTCGCCCTCGAACACTGAAGCTTTCTTT
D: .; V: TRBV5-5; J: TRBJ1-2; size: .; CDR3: CASSRPGGVKDGYTF; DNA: TGTGCCAGCAGCCGACCGGGGGGCGTTAAGGATGGCTACACCTTC
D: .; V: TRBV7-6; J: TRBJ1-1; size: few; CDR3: CASSLGGGEAFF; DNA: TGTGCCAGCAGCTTAGGGGGCGGTGAAGCTTTCTTT
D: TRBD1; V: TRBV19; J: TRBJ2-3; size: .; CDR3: CASSYGQGTSTDTQYF; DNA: TGTGCCAGTAGTTACGGACAGGGAACTAGCACAGATACGCAGTATTTT
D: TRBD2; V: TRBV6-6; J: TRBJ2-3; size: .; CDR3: CASRRRGADTQYF; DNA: TGTGCCAGCAGAAGGCGGGGGGCAGATACGCAGTATTTT
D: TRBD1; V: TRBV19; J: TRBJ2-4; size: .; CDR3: CASSIKFDRGAKNIQYF; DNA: TGTGCCAGTAGTATTAAATTCGACAGGGGAGCCAAAAACATTCAGTACTTC
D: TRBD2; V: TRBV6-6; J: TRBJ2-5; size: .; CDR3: CASSGRTSGGETQYF; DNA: TGTGCCAGCAGTGGCCGGACTAGCGGGGGAGAGACCCAGTACTTC
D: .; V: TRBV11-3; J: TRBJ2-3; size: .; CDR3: CASSLEYSPSTDTQYF; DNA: TGTGCCAGCAGCTTAGAGTACAGCCCTAGCACAGATACGCAGTATTTT
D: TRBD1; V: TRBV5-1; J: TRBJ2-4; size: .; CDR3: CASSLGQGAPRVYF; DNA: TGCGCCAGCAGCTTGGGACAGGGGGCGCCGAGAGTGTACTTC
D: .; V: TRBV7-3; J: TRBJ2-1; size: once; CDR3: CASSFSNRVSEQFF; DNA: TGTGCCAGCAGCTTTTCGAACAGGGTTAGTGAGCAGTTCTTC
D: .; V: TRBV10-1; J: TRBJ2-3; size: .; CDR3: CASSENVGLSTDTQYF; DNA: TGCGCCAGCAGTGAGAATGTGGGACTTAGCACAGATACGCAGTATTTT
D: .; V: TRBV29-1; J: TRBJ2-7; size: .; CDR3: CSVLTVVYEQYF; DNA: TGCAGCGTCCTGACAGTAGTCTACGAGCAGTACTTC
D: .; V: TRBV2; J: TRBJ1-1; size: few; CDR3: CASMGVLRTEAFF; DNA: TGTGCCAGCATGGGGGTGTTGCGCACTGAAGCTTTCTTT
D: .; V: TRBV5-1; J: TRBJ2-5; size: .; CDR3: CASSFAGRRETQYF; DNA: TGCGCCAGCAGCTTTGCAGGGAGGCGAGAGACCCAGTACTTC
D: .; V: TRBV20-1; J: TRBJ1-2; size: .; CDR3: CSSGDNYGYTF; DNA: TGCAGTAGCGGAGATAACTATGGCTACACCTTC
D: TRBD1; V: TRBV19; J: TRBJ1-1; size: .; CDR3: CASSITPRQGAQPEAFF; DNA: TGTGCCAGTAGTATCACCCCTCGACAGGGGGCCCAACCTGAAGCTTTCTTT
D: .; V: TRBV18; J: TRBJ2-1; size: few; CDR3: CASSPTSPLSYNEQFF; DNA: TGTGCCAGCTCACCCACTAGTCCTCTCTCCTACAATGAGCAGTTCTTC
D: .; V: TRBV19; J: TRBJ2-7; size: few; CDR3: CASSRWSSYEQYF; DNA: TGTGCCAGTAGTAGGTGGAGCTCCTACGAGCAGTACTTC
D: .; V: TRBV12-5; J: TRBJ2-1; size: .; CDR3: CASGAETRWDEQFF; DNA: TGTGCTAGTGGCGCAGAGACCCGGTGGGATGAGCAGTTCTTC
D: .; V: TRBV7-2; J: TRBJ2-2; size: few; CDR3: CASSPIRAVGELFF; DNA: TGTGCCAGCAGCCCCATAAGGGCGGTCGGGGAGCTGTTTTTT
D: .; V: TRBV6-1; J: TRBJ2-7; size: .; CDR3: CACWVSTDHEQYF; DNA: TGTGCCTGTTGGGTTTCCACGGACCACGAGCAGTACTTC
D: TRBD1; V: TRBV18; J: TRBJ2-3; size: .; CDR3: CASSIGTGVDTQYF; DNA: TGTGCCAGCTCAATCGGGACAGGGGTCGATACGCAGTATTTT
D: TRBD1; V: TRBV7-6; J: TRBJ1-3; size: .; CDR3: CASSPDQGAAGNTIYF; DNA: TGTGCCAGCAGCCCAGACCAGGGGGCCGCGGGAAACACCATATATTTT
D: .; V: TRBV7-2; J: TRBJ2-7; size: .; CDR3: CASSFRDKQYF; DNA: TGTGCCAGCAGCTTCCGGGACAAGCAGTACTTC
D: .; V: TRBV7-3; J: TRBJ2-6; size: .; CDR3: CASSGNSGANVLTF; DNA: TGTGCCAGCAGCGGTAACTCTGGGGCCAACGTCCTGACTTTC
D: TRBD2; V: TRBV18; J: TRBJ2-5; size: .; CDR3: CASSPRLAGSKRGETQYF; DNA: TGTGCCAGCTCACCGCGACTAGCGGGCTCTAAGAGGGGAGAGACCCAGTACTTC
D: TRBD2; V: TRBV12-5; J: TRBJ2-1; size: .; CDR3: CASGSLSGADYNEQFF; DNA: TGTGCTAGTGGTTCCCTTAGCGGGGCAGACTACAATGAGCAGTTCTTC
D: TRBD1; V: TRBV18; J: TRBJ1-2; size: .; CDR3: CASSGPGQGAGGYTF; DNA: TGTGCCAGCTCCGGTCCGGGACAGGGGGCCGGTGGCTACACCTTC
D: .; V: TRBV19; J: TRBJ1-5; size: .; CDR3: CASSRDTISNQPQHF; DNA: TGTGCCAGTAGTCGGGACACTATAAGCAATCAGCCCCAGCATTTT